Each of the 21 T cell receptor beta chains below was sequenced from the same sample in a study of OX40 agonist ivuxolimab in advanced cancers. The repertoire was sequenced with immunoSEQ multiplex PCR; TCRdb's copy has only in-frame clones and lacks some. Of more than 45,000 clones listed, approximately 86% are singletons. Sequences were derived from CD4+ or CD8+ T cells sorted from blood, sampled in a trial of the OX40 agonist ivuxolimab. These receptors were collected from an adult with an advanced solid tumor such as melanoma, head and neck, liver or kidney cancer.

This chain connects TRBV10-1 to TRBJ1-6; TRBD1 matches 7 bases. Germline assignment: CDR1 WNHNN and CDR2 SYGVQD (reference sequence). Unmatched junction bases numbered 17, after V lost 8 bases and J lost 7 bases. The CDR3 length is 17 residues. CDR3 protein: CASGESERGTANSPLHF. DNA of the CDR3: TGCGCCAGCGGGGAGTCCGAAAGAGGGACAGCAAATTCACCCCTCCACTTT.

The chain has TRBV25-1 and TRBJ1-2, with unresolved D. Germline CDR1 reads MGHDK; CDR2 reads SYGVNS. The V gene lost 7 bases and the J gene lost 3 bases, with 6 bases spanning the gap. The CDR3 covers 11 residues. Written as DNA, the CDR3 is TGTGCCAGCACAGGCTACTATGGCTACACCTTC. It yields the protein CASTGYYGYTF.

The rearrangement uses TRBV12-5 and TRBJ1-2; TRBD1 aligns across 9 bases. V was pared by 6 bases and J by 6 bases, with 8 bases of the junction left unmatched. The CDR3 is 14 amino acids. In germline, CDR1 is LGHNT, CDR2 FRNRAP. The CDR3 nucleotides read TGTGCTAGTGGACCCAACGACAGGGGGGATGGCTACACCTTC. Translating gives CASGPNDRGDGYTF.

On this clone itself: Germline is not matched at one junction end, which may reflect a read error. This chain joins TRBV28 and TRBJ2-3, with TRBD1 matching over 9 bases. Germline V CDR1 and CDR2: MDHEN, SYDVKM. The CDR3 length is 11 residues. The CDR3 DNA sequence: TGTGCCAGCAGGCGGACAGGGGAGGAGGGTTTT. As protein: CASRRTGEEGF.

The chain recombines TRBV19 with TRBJ1-1, with 8 bases lining up with TRBD1. V trimming: 7 bases; J trimming: 0 bases; junction bases outside the gene matches: 4. This CDR3 spans 14 amino acids. In germline, CDR1 is LNHDA, CDR2 SQIVND (reference sequence). CDR3 DNA sequence: TGTGCCAGTATCTCGACAGGGGTGAACACTGAAGCTTTCTTT. This encodes CASISTGVNTEAFF.

This clone was detected once. The chain has TRBV11-3 and TRBJ1-2; 8 positions match TRBD1. The CDR3 sequence is 15 residues long. Germline V gene lookup returns CDR1 SGHNT and CDR2 YENEEA. Trimming at V came to 6 bases and at J to 7 bases, leaving 13 bases not matched to a gene. This CDR3 reads CASRSGTGTGFGYTF. CDR3 nucleotides: TGTGCCAGCAGATCCGGGACCGGGACAGGATTTGGCTACACCTTC.

By share, this clone ranks as medium-sized. The CDR3, as DNA: TGTGCCAGCAGCTTATATACAAACACCATATATTTT. Amino acid sequence: CASSLYTNTIYF. This chain connects TRBV7-9 to TRBJ1-3; D uncertain. Germline assignment: CDR1 SEHNR and CDR2 FQNEAQ (reference sequence). With 2 bases removed from V and 6 bases from J, the gap between germline ends came to 5 bases. The CDR3 loop spans 12 amino acids.

The chain links TRBV4-1 to TRBJ2-1; D unresolved. V shed 0 bases and J shed 0 bases, with 9 bases lying between them. The V gene's germline CDR1 is MGHRA and CDR2 YSYEKL. The CDR3 has 16 amino acids. The CDR3 sequence is CASSQDLRSSYNEQFF. The CDR3 DNA reads as TGCGCCAGCAGCCAAGATCTCCGGAGCTCCTACAATGAGCAGTTCTTC.

V gene TRBV2 combines with J gene TRBJ2-5; 13 bases are shared with TRBD2. The germline gives CDR1 SNHLY, CDR2 FYNNEI. Trimming at V came to 4 bases and at J to 1 base, leaving 0 bases not matched to a gene. The CDR3 contains 15 residues. Written as DNA, the CDR3 is TGTGCCAGCAGTGGGACTAGCGGGGGCCAAGAGACCCAGTACTTC. Protein product: CASSGTSGGQETQYF.

This clone occurred once. The rearrangement links TRBV2 to TRBJ1-5; D unresolved. V dropped 5 bases and J dropped 5 bases, with 10 bases sitting between them. Per the germline V gene, CDR1 is SNHLY and CDR2 is FYNNEI. The CDR3 has 13 residues. The CDR3 loop is CASSYSRDQPQHF. In DNA, the CDR3 is TGTGCCAGCAGTTACTCGAGGGATCAGCCCCAGCATTTT. The full variable domain, its missing parts supplied by reference TRBV2 and TRBJ1-5, is EPEVTQTPSHQVTQMGQEVILRCVPISNHLYFYWYRQILGQKVEFLVSFYNNEISEKSEIFDDQFSVERPDGSNFTLKIRSTKLEDSAMYFCASSYSRDQPQHFGDGTRLSIL.

This chain joins TRBV28 and TRBJ2-4; 11 bases map to TRBD2. The CDR3 is 15 amino acids. The germline CDR1 and CDR2 sequences are MDHEN and SYDVKM. V lost 5 bases and J lost 3; bases outside the gene matches: 3. The CDR3 here is CASSLLAGDKNIQYF. In DNA form, the CDR3 reads TGTGCCAGCAGTCTACTAGCGGGGGACAAAAACATTCAGTACTTC.

The sample holds a few counts of this clone. The genes are TRBV29-1 and TRBJ2-7, with D uncertain. V lost 1 base and J 0 bases, leaving 10 bases between the germline ends. The germline V gene has CDR1 SQVTM and CDR2 ANQGSEA. The CDR3 consists of 14 residues. The DNA for the CDR3 is TGCAGCGTTGAAGTGAAACGGCGCTCCTACGAGCAGTACTTC. Protein: CSVEVKRRSYEQYF.

In nucleotides, the CDR3 is TGTGCCACCAGCAGAGGGAACAGGGCGGCCAAAAACATTCAGTACTTC. Protein product: CATSRGNRAAKNIQYF. The rearrangement joins TRBV15 to TRBJ2-4; D perhaps matches TRBD1 (6 bases). The CDR3 spans 16 residues. The V end lost 1 base, the J end lost 1 base, and 11 bases lay between the germline ends. Germline CDR1 is LNHNV and CDR2 is YYDKDF (reference sequence).

The rearrangement links TRBV2 to TRBJ1-5, with D tentatively TRBD1 (6 bases). V was cut by 8 bases and J by 0 bases, with 14 bases left in between. CDR1 is SNHLY and CDR2 is FYNNEI in the germline V gene. The CDR3 consists of 15 residues. In DNA form, the CDR3 reads TGTGCCAGCGGGGGGCCCCTTTATAGCAATCAGCCCCAGCATTTT. Translating gives CASGGPLYSNQPQHF.

A word on this clone: The conserved phenylalanine or tryptophan is not found at the CDR3 terminus, so this likely reflects a read error. It is unclear where the CDR3 begins or ends on the DNA, so no DNA is shown, and the CDR3 is as TCRdb lists it. The chain combines TRBV6-6 with TRBJ1-4. Both ends counted, the CDR3 spans 11 residues. Germline CDR1 and CDR2: MNHNY and SVGAGI (reference sequence). Here the CDR3 reads CASSYEGDDRG.

The chain joins TRBV28 to TRBJ2-2; D is perhaps TRBD1 (5 bases). Germline CDR1 and CDR2: MDHEN and SYDVKM. This CDR3 is built from 17 residues. The germline V and J ends were trimmed by 6 bases and 5 bases, with 22 bases remaining between them. CDR3 in DNA: TGTGCCAGCAGCCCAGGGTGGCAGGGAAAGGGAACCGGGGAGCTGTTTTTT. Translating it yields CASSPGWQGKGTGELFF.

The chain combines TRBV4-3 with TRBJ1-3; no reliable D call. The CDR3 loop spans 16 amino acids. Trimming removed 0 bases from V and 0 bases from J, with 9 bases in between. Per the germline V gene, CDR1 is LGHNA and CDR2 is YSLEER. CDR3 sequence: CASSQEVEFSGNTIYF. In DNA form, the CDR3 reads TGCGCCAGCAGCCAAGAAGTGGAATTCTCTGGAAACACCATATATTTT.

V gene TRBV9 combines with J gene TRBJ2-2; 9 nucleotides line up with TRBD2. Germline CDR1 is SGDLS and CDR2 is YYNGEE. The CDR3 totals 15 residues. Trimming removed 4 bases from V and 6 bases from J; junction bases left unmatched: 7. This chain's CDR3 is CASSYLSGSSGELFF. Here the CDR3 DNA reads TGTGCCAGCAGCTACCTTAGCGGGAGCTCCGGGGAGCTGTTTTTT.

The V call is TRBV7-9, the J call TRBJ1-5; TRBD1 might be the D (6 bases). The CDR3 length is 14 residues. V dropped 3 bases and J dropped 5 bases, with 11 bases sitting between them. The germline gives CDR1 SEHNR, CDR2 FQNEAQ (reference sequence). CDR3 amino acids: CASSFRGSHQPQHF. For the CDR3, the DNA is TGTGCCAGCAGCTTTAGGGGGTCCCATCAGCCCCAGCATTTT.

This clone was observed a few times. The chain employs TRBV7-9 and TRBJ1-6; D gene ambiguous. The V end lost 10 bases, the J end lost 0 bases, and 10 bases lay between the germline ends. The CDR3 spans 14 residues. CDR1 SEHNR and CDR2 FQNEAQ come from the germline V gene (reference sequence). CDR3 sequence: CATQLSSYNSPLHF. CDR3 nucleotide sequence: TGTGCCACACAACTGAGCTCCTATAATTCACCCCTCCACTTT.

This clone has just one count. The rearrangement uses TRBV27 and TRBJ1-1; TRBD1 aligns across 8 bases. This CDR3 has 16 amino acids. V shed 2 bases, J shed 5 bases, and the junction held 10 bases outside the gene matches. The germline V gene encodes CDR1 MNHEY and CDR2 SMNVEV (reference sequence). In DNA, the CDR3 is TGTGCCAGCAGTTTACTACCCCGGACAGGGAATACTGAAGCTTTCTTT. Its protein product is CASSLLPRTGNTEAFF.